This entry concerns a single T cell receptor (beta chain). The target of this receptor is not known. This sample was taken from a study of T cells expressing NK-cell markers (dated by TCRdb to 2020 to 2022). Study-level background: TCR beta-chain repertoires were profiled in sorted CD3+CD56+NKG2C+, CD3+CD56+NKG2C- and CD3+CD56-NKG2C+ T-cell subsets from roughly eight donors. Seven of the eight sequenced donors were HCMV-seropositive and one was HCMV-seronegative. All eight donors whose samples were sequenced were randomly selected healthy volunteers, three of them men and five women. Libraries were sequenced as 2 x 150 bp reads on Illumina HiSeq 2000/2500, MiSeq or NextSeq.

For sequencing, an Illumina HiSeq 2000 was employed. TCR beta cDNA libraries were prepared using 5'RACE template switching, which introduced a universal primer site and unique molecular identifiers. cDNA synthesis was primed from the TCR beta constant segment and was followed by two successive PCR amplification steps. Processing in the source paper ran as follows. MIGEC was used to demultiplex reads and group the reads by UMI, and MiTCR was used to assemble and quantify clonotypes. To exclude erroneous sequences, any TCR cDNA sequence not supported by at least two reads was discarded. The tcR package was used for downstream repertoire analysis, and clonotypes were matched between fractions using CDR3 nucleotide sequence together with V segment. VDJmatch was used to annotate antigen specificity against VDJdb, with one amino acid substitution in CDR3 permitted. TCRdb reprocessed the raw reads; every CDR3 protein sequence is a single record, and DNA is not supplied. These V and J calls derive from TCRdb rather than the authors' analysis. The table for this sample lists 550,000 to 600,000 distinct CDR3 sequences. Jointly, the top ten make up approximately 3.5% of the sample.

A commercial ELISA kit detecting HCMV-specific IgG in serum was used to determine HCMV serostatus. Ficoll density gradient centrifugation was used to isolate peripheral blood mononuclear cells from blood. On the study overall, not on this receptor specifically: In six donors, the dominant CD3+CD56+NKG2C+ clonotypes ranked among the top 10 CD8+ clonotypes, making up roughly 1.0-7.0% of CD8+ T cells. Those dominant clonotypes were again the most abundant among CD3+CD56-NKG2C+ cells in a handful of donors, at roughly 25-60.1%. Whether the expanded NKG2C-expressing T cell clones were specific for HCMV antigens remained unclear.

The germline V gene encodes CDR1 MGHRA and CDR2 YSYEKL. The CDR3, from cysteine to phenylalanine, totals 14 residues. No coding sequence is recorded. Sequencing was done on a sample of blood T cells: a sorted CD56 or NKG2C T cell subset, CD4+ or CD8+ T cells, or bulk PBMC T cells (not recorded which). This sequence was found in a man in his late teens or twenties in good health. Donor details come from another sample of the same person, matched by shared clones. The V gene is TRBV4-1 and the J gene is TRBJ1-1. CDR3 loop: CASSQDVGNTEAFF.